The sequence of this T cell receptor beta chain was determined in a study of cytomegalovirus exposure and HLA in healthy donors. Study-wide background: It was reported in a later analysis that the same platform had been used for the 120 or so validation repertoires as for the 666 first-cohort repertoires.

Whole-study results and caveats: Some public TCRs appeared in many individuals, while most sequences were rare. In the 130 or so validation repertoires, a later analysis found that first-cohort TCR clusters tended to co-occur. There were some 150 TCR beta chains listed as cytomegalovirus-associated.

Turning to this clone: Its antigen is unknown. The sample contains more than one DNA sequence encoding this CDR3.

Some clones are missing from TCRdb's copy, which holds only in-frame ones; the method was immunoSEQ multiplex PCR. The top ten clones hold 0.85% to 1% of a sample with about 66,000 clones, roughly 96% of them seen once. Trimming cost V 0 bases and J 2 bases; bases outside gene matches: 1. Germline CDR1 reads SGHRS; CDR2 reads YFSETQ. This CDR3 comprises 15 residues. The receptor comes from a man aged 18 to 30 in good health and CMV-seronegative. This rearrangement joins TRBV5-1 to TRBJ2-1; 8 nucleotides agree with TRBD2. The sample was PBMCs. As DNA, the CDR3 is TGCGCCAGCAGCTTGGGCGGGGGGACCTACAATGAGCAGTTCTTC. Translated: CASSLGGGTYNEQFF. Together with reference TRBV5-1 and TRBJ2-1, the CDR3 gives the full variable domain: KAGVTQTPRYLIKTRGQQVTLSCSPISGHRSVSWYQQTPGQGLQFLFEYFSETQRNKGNFPGRFSGRQFSNSRSEMNVSTLELGDSALYLCASSLGGGTYNEQFFGPGTRLTVL.